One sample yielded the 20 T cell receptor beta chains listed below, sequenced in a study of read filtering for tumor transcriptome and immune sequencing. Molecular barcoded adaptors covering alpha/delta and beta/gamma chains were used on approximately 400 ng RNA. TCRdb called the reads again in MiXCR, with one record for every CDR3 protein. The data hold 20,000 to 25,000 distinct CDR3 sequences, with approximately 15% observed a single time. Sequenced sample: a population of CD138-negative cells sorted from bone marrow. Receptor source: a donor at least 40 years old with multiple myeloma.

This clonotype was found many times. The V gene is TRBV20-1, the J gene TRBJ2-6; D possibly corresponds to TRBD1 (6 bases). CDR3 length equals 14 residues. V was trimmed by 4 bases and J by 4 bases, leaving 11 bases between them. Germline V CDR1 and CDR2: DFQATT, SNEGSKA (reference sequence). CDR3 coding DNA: TGCAGTGCTACTCAGGGGACCGGGGCCAACGTCCTGACTTTC. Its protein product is CSATQGTGANVLTF.

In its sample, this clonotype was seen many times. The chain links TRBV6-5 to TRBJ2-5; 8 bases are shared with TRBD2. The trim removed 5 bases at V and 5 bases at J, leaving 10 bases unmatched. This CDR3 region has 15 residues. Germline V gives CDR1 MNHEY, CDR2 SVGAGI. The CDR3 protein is CASSPLGLEEETQYF. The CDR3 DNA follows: TGTGCCAGCAGTCCGCTGGGACTAGAAGAGGAGACCCAGTACTTC.

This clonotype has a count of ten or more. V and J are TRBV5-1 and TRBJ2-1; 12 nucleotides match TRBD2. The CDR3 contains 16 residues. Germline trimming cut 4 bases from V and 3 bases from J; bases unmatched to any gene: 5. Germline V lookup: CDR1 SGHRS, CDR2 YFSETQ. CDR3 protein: CASSAGLAGIYNEQFF. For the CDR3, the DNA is TGCGCCAGCAGCGCCGGACTAGCGGGGATCTACAATGAGCAGTTCTTC.

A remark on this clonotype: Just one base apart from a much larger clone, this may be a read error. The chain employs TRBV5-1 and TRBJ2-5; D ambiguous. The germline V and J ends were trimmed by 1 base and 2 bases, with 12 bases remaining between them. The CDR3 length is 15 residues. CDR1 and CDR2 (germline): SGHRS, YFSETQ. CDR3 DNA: TGCGCCAGCAGCTTGTTACCGGGCACACAAGAGACCCAGTACTTC. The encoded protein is CASSLLPGTQETQYF.

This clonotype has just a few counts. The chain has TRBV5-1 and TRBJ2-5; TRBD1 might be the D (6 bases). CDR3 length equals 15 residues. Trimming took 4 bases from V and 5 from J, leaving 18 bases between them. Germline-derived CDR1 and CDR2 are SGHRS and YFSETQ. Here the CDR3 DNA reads TGCGCCAGCAGCCCCGGGACACCGAGGGGGGAGACCCAGTACTTC. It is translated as CASSPGTPRGETQYF.

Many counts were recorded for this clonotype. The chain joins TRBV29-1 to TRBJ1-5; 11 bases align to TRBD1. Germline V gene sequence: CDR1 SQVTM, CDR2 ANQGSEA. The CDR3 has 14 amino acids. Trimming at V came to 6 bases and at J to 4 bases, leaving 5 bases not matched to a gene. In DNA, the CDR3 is TGCAGCGTGCCGGGACAGGGGGGGAATCAGCCCCAGCATTTT. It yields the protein CSVPGQGGNQPQHF.

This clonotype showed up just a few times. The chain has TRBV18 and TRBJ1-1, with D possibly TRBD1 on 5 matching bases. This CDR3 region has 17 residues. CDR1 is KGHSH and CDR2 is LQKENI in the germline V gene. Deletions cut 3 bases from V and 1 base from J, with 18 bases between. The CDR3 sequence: CASSPTGRTSGNTEAFF. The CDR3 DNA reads TGTGCCAGCTCACCCACGGGACGCACCTCAGGGAACACTGAAGCTTTCTTT.

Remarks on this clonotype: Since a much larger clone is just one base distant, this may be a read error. CDR3 DNA: TGTGCCAGCAGTTCTCCTAGCGGGGAAGTCTACAAGGAGCAGTTCTTC. It translates to CASSSPSGEVYKEQFF. V usage is TRBV6-6 and J usage is TRBJ2-1, with 9 bases identical to TRBD2. The CDR3 length is 16 residues. Per germline, CDR1 MNHNY and CDR2 SVGAGI (reference sequence).

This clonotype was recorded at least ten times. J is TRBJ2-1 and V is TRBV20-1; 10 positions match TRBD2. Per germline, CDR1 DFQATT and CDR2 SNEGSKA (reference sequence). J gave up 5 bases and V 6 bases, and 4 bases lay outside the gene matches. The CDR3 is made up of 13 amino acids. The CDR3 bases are TGCAGTGCCCCTAGCGGGAGAAACAATGAGCAGTTCTTC. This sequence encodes CSAPSGRNNEQFF.

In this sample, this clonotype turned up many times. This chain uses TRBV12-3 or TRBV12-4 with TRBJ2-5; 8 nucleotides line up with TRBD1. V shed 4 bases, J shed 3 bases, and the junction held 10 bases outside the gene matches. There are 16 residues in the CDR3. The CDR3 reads CASSSRRTGLKETQYF. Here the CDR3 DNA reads TGTGCCAGCAGTTCCCGGAGGACAGGGTTAAAAGAGACCCAGTACTTC.

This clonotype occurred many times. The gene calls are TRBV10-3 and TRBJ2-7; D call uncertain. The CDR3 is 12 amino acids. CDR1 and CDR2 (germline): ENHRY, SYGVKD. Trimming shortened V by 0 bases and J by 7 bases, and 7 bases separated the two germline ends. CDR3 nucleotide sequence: TGTGCCATCAGTGAGTCCGGGCAAGAGCAGTACTTC. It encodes CAISESGQEQYF.

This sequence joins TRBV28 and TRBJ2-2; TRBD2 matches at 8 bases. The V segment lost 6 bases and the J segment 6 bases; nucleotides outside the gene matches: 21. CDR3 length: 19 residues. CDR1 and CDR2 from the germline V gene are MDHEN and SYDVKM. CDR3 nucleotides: TGTGCCAGCAGCACCTCCGGGGGGGTCACCTCCCTAGGGGCCGGGGAGCTGTTTTTT. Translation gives CASSTSGGVTSLGAGELFF.

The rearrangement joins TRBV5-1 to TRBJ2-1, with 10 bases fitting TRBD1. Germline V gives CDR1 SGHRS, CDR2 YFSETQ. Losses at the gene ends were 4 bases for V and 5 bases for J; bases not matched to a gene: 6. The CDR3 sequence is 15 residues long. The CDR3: CASSPGTGANNEQFF. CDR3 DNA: TGCGCCAGCAGCCCCGGGACAGGGGCGAACAATGAGCAGTTCTTC.

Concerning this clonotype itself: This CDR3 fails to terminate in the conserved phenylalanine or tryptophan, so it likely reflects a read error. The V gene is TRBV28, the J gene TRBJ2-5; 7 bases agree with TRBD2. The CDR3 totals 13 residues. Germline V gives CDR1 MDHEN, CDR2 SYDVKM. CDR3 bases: TGTGCCAGCAGTGCGGGAGACCAAGAGGCCCAGTACATC. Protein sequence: CASSAGDQEAQYI.

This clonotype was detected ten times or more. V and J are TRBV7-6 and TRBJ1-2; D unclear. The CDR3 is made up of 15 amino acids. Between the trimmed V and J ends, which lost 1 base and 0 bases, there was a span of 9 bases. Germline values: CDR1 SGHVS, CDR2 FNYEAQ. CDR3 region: CASSLGHTTNYGYTF. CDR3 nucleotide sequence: TGTGCCAGCAGCTTAGGACATACAACTAACTATGGCTACACCTTC. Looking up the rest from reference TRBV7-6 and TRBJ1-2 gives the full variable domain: GAGVSQSPRYKVTKRGQDVALRCDPISGHVSLYWYRQALGQGPEFLTYFNYEAQQDKSGLPNDRFSAERPEGSISTLTIQRTEQRDSAMYRCASSLGHTTNYGYTFGSGTRLTVV.

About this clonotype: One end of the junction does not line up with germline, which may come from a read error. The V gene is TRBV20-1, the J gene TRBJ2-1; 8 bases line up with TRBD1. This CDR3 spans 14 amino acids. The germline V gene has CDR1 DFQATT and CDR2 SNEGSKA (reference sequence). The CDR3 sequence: CSAQMTGAVNEPFF. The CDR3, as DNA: TGCAGTGCTCAGATGACAGGGGCGGTCAATGAGCCGTTCTTC.

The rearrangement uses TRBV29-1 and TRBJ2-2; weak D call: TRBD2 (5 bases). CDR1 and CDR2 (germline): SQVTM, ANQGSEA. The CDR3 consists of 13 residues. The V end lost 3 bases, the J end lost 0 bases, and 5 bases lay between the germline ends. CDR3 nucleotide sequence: TGCAGCGTTGAGGACTCGAACACCGGGGAGCTGTTTTTT. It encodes CSVEDSNTGELFF.

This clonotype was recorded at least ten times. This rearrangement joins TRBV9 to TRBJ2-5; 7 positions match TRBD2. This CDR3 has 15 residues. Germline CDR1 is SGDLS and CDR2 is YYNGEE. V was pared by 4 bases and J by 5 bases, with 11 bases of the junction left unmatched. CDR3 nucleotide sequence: TGTGCCAGCAGCCCTCGGACTAGTCAGGCGGAGACCCAGTACTTC. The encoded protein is CASSPRTSQAETQYF.

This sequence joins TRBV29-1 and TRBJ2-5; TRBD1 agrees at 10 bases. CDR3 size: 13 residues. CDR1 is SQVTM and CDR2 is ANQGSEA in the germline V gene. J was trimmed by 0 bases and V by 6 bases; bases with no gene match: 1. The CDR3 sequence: CSVGQGYQETQYF. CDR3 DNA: TGCAGCGTGGGACAGGGGTACCAAGAGACCCAGTACTTC.

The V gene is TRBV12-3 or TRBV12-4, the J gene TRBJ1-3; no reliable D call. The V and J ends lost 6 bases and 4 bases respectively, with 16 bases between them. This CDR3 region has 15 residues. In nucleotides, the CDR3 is TGTGCCAGCAGCCCGGGTCTGTTGGGGGGAAACACCATATATTTT. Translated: CASSPGLLGGNTIYF.